This T cell receptor (beta chain) originates from a study of blood T cell repertoires in COVID-19. About the study: Sites in the United States, Italy and Spain provided acute and convalescent COVID-19 samples. PBMCs, B-cell-depleted T cells, or T cells provided the cDNA or gDNA that made up the material.

Original analysis: Amplification with reference gene primers provided the estimates of nucleated cell counts. The data were produced by immunoSEQ multiplex PCR, yet TCRdb's version contains in-frame clones alone and is incomplete. For V, J and clone size, that table is used; D and trimming come from the DNA. The sample holds about 190,000 clones, 70% to 90% seen once. The sequenced sample consisted of peripheral blood. This TCR came from a man between 65 and 79 years old with active or convalescent COVID-19.

CDR3 residues: CASKTLEVGSTNEKLFF. CDR3 DNA: TGTGCCAGTAAGACCTTGGAGGTGGGATCAACTAATGAAAAACTGTTTTTT. The V call is TRBV19, the J call TRBJ1-4; D remains ambiguous. V lost 7 bases to trimming and J lost 0 bases, with 18 bases between them. The CDR3 consists of 17 residues. Per the germline V gene, CDR1 is LNHDA and CDR2 is SQIVND (reference sequence).